This T cell receptor beta chain was identified in a study of T cell responses to AZD1222 COVID-19 vaccine. Only in-frame clones appear in the TCRdb table, and some are missing; sequencing was by immunoSEQ multiplex PCR. The table includes more than 95,000 clones, 85% to 90% detected once. Germline CDR1 MGHRA, CDR2 YSYEKL. The CDR3 spans 15 residues. Trimming stripped 0 bases from V and 8 bases from J, with 16 bases between. The receptor was derived from an adult in good health. Here the sequenced sample was peripheral blood, taken on day 0 of AZD1222 vaccination. The gene calls are TRBV4-1 and TRBJ1-2, with D uncertain. The CDR3 region has the DNA TGCGCCAGCAGCCAAGATACCTGGGGAGAGAGGGGCTACACCTTC. Encoded protein: CASSQDTWGERGYTF.